The T cell receptor beta chain described here comes from a study of T-cell memory formation after mild COVID-19. TCRdb used MiXCR to reprocess the 5' RACE reads, holding one entry per CDR3 protein. Among 150,000 to 200,000 distinct CDR3 sequences listed, less than 40% were seen once. In this sample, this clonotype is medium-sized. Germline assignment: CDR1 SEHNR and CDR2 FQNEAQ (reference sequence). The CDR3 spans 16 residues. Trimming pared 7 bases from V and 2 bases from J, leaving 19 bases between. The chain joins TRBV7-9 to TRBJ2-3, with D uncertain. Source material: PBMCs or a T cell subset sorted from them (not recorded which). This clonotype was sampled from an adult woman who had mild COVID-19 (a few samples of this study predate the infection). Cell type and time point are not known. CDR3 sequence reads: CASTLVQGSPTDTQYF. CDR3 nucleotide sequence: TGTGCCAGCACCCTAGTCCAAGGGTCCCCCACAGATACGCAGTATTTT.